This T cell receptor (beta chain) was obtained from a study of blood T cell repertoires in COVID-19. About the research overall: The United States, Italy and Spain were the sources of the acute and convalescent COVID-19 samples. The cDNA or gDNA used as material had been derived from T cells, B-cell-depleted T cells, or PBMCs.

Germline V gene sequence: CDR1 MNHEY, CDR2 SVGEGT. The J segment lost 4 bases and the V segment lost 6 bases, leaving 10 bases of the junction unmatched. The CDR3 loop spans 15 amino acids. In the original analysis: Amplified reference gene primers provided the basis for estimating nucleated cell counts. Profiling relied on immunoSEQ multiplex PCR, and the TCRdb table lists in-frame clones only, not all of them. D and trimming were read from the DNA, whereas the V and J calls and clone size are those reported in that table. Among about 74,000 clones listed, roughly four fifths were seen once. The receptor was isolated from a man aged 65-85 years with acute or convalescent COVID-19. This chain links TRBV6-2 or TRBV6-3 with TRBJ1-1; 8 bases are shared with TRBD1. The sample taken for sequencing was peripheral blood. CDR3 residues: CASSPAGQGGTEAFF. In nucleotides, the CDR3 is TGTGCCAGCAGCCCCGCCGGACAGGGTGGCACTGAAGCTTTCTTT.